This T cell receptor (beta chain) was found in a study of prognosis after radiotherapy for stage I lung cancer. Study as a whole: Tumors were squamous cell carcinoma in roughly 7 patients and adenocarcinoma in eleven to twelve. Four patients developed post-radiotherapy distant metastases at median 7 months; roughly 14 had no significant progression.

Study-wide results and limits: Some TCR clones were expanded. Whether these clones were tumor-specific was not determined.

By two-round multiplex PCR, the TCR beta CDR3 was amplified from genomic DNA. Primers targeting each individual TRBV and TRBJ gene were applied in first-round PCR. TCRdb passed the multiplex PCR reads through MiXCR, listing each CDR3 protein once. The sample has about 26,000 distinct CDR3 sequences, 35% to 50% seen once. Trimming removed 4 bases at V and 6 bases at J, with 13 bases between. The CDR3 is 14 residues long. The germline V gene has CDR1 KGHSH and CDR2 LQKENI. Ten or more counts support this clonotype. The target antigen is unknown. V is TRBV18 and J is TRBJ1-5; D is uncertain. The source was PBMCs, collected before or after stereotactic body radiation therapy (not recorded which). This TCR was recovered from a donor at least 50 years old with non-small cell lung cancer. This chain's CDR3 is CASSQSRSGQPQHF. For the CDR3, the DNA is TGTGCCAGCTCACAATCCCGCTCGGGTCAGCCCCAGCATTTT.